This section outlines one T cell receptor (beta chain) sequence together with its context. Ten or more counts support this clonotype. Its antigen is currently not known. No quality values exist for individual bases; no much larger clone is one base distant. The record originates from a study of neurological immune-mediated disorders (dated by TCRdb to between 2017 and 2020). Background for the entire study: Among the 35 or so multiple sclerosis patients, relapsing-remitting MS was present in roughly 30 and secondary progressive MS was present in 3. The study compared peripheral blood TCR-beta repertoires of HTLV-I-associated myelopathy (HAM/TSP) patients, multiple sclerosis patients and healthy controls using UMI-based sequencing. Of the approximately 68 subjects in the cohort, some 15 were HAM/TSP patients, about 35 were multiple sclerosis patients, and about 20 were healthy controls. The approximately 100 TCR-beta libraries included longitudinal samples, technical triplicates and paired sorted CD4+ and CD8+ T-cell subsets alongside PBMC samples.

Based on the germline V gene (reference sequence), the CDR1 and CDR2 sequences are DFQATT and SNEGSKA. From the cysteine through the phenylalanine, the CDR3 covers 15 amino acids. Only the CDR3 DNA is retained, 45 bases long and in frame from the first base. After removal of 6 bases from V and 5 bases from J, the junction retains 10 bases not matched to a gene. cDNA synthesis used template-switch 5'RACE with a primer carrying a 10-nucleotide random unique molecular identifier tagging each TCR transcript. Every sequencing run yielded over 170 million TCR-beta sequences covering 15-18 subjects. The RNeasy kit was used to extract total RNA. Using the KAPA Real-time Library Amplification kit, TCR-beta VDJ regions were amplified with primers for the TCR constant region and the 5'RACE anchor. A first PCR added sample indexes and Illumina adaptors, and a second PCR then raised library yield. After purification with Ampure beads, the TCR product of roughly 650 bp was size-selected on a 2% E-gel SizeSelection system. Before pooling, library quality was assessed on a Bioanalyzer, concentration was determined with Qubit, and library quantification was performed with the Kapa Library Quantification kit. Paired-end 2 x 150 bp sequencing of the libraries was performed on an Illumina HiSeq 2500. To increase sequence diversity, roughly 24-32% phiX was spiked into each library pool. Under the source paper's analysis protocol: Quality-filtered reads were processed with the UMI-based MiGEC pipeline, and over 85% of raw TCR sequences were removed by the MiGEC pipeline during error correction. IMGT germline references were used for alignment of VDJ genes, and clonotypes were defined by a unique CDR3 amino acid sequence together with V-J genes. Clonal expansion, Shannon diversity, and CDR3 relatedness (CalcPairwiseDistances, ClusterSamples) were evaluated with VDJtools, and phylogenetic trees were built with CLCbio workbench. Clones with at least 8 unique UMIs were defined as expanded, with this threshold being based on coefficient-of-variation modelling across technical triplicates. TCRdb reanalyzed the raw reads on its own, using fastp at Q25 for trimming and MiXCR for clone calling, and kept in-frame beta chains. Identical CDR3 proteins give one entry, which carries the most common genes and DNA. Clone size and V and J calls follow TCRdb, not the original study. Across this sample there are tens of thousands of distinct CDR3 sequences, with 2.5% to 3% seen only once. The leading ten clones occupy around 1.1% of the sample.

Study-level results and caveats: The highest TCR clonal expansion was observed in HAM/TSP patients, whereas the lowest was observed in MS patients, even when compared with healthy controls. No association of the MS cluster with clinical or MRI features was observed, and the need for larger cohorts was stated by the authors. No identical CDR3 amino acid sequences were shared among expanded clones across subjects, suggesting private TCR-beta repertoires in all groups. In a phylogenetic analysis, the repertoires of 18 out of 34 MS patients fell into a single cluster of related CDR3 sequences, pointing to a possible signature at the repertoire level.

Libraries from unsorted PBMCs were made from 2 million PBMCs kept in RNAlater at -80 degrees C until RNA extraction. The multiple sclerosis patients were enrolled in a US clinical protocol that evaluated disease progression with magnetic resonance imaging. Peripheral blood was subjected to Ficoll-Hypaque density gradient centrifugation to isolate PBMCs, which were then cryopreserved in liquid nitrogen. What was sequenced was PBMCs. The clonotype comes from a woman between 25 and 40 years old with multiple sclerosis. This chain is built from TRBV20-1 and TRBJ1-5, and TRBD1 aligns with 10 junction nucleotides. The DNA sequence is given as TGCAGTGCCCATAGAGGCGGGACAGGGGATCAGCCCCAGCATTTT. It is translated as CSAHRGGTGDQPQHF.